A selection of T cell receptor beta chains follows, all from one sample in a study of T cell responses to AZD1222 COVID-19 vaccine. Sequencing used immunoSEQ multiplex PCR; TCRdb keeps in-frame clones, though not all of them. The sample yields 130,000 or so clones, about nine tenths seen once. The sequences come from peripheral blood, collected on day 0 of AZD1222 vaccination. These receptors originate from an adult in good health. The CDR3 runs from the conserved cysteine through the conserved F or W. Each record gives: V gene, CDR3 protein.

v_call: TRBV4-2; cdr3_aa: CASSPQENSNQPQHF
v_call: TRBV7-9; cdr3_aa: CASSPQGAGEQYF
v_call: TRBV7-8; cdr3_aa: CASSLTGFATNEKLFF
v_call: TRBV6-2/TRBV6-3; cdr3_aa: CASSLVRDNYEQYF
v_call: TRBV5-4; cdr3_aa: CASHRSRGYQETQYF
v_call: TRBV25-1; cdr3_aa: CASSRGKDYGYTF
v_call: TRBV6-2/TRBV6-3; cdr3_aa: CASSYQGPNTEAFF
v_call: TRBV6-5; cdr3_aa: CASSYVGQGLDEQYF
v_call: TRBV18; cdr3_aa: CASSPDSYQETQYF
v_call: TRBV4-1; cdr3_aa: CASSQDPGQGYGYTF
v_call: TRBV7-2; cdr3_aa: CASSFGHPYNEQFF
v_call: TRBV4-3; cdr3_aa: CASSQDRGGDGYTF
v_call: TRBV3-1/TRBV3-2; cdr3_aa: CASSPAAAVTNQPQHF
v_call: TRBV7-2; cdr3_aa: CASSLMLGQGRNTEAFF
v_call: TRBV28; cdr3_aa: CASSLDSSGILSYEQYF
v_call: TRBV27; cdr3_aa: CASSWGQRYEQYF
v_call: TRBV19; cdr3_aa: CASRRDRTSGRANEQFF
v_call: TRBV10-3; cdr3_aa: CAISELGQPQHF
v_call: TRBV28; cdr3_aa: CASSAPGRQGNYGYTF
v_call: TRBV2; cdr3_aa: CASSDGSAAVRTQYF
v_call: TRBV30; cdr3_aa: CAWSEAPYPAEQYF
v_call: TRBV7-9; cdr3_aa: CASRGQGWGYTF
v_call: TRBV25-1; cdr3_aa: CASSDLQNTEAFF
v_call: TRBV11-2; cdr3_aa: CASSFRMKGTDRYNEQFF
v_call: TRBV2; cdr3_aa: CASSAPGHTF
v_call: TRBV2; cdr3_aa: CASSDGLAKLFF
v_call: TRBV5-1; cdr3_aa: CASSPDGKSTDTQYF
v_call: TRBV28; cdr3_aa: CASRQTGGETDTQYF
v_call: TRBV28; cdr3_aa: CASSSRVGSPLHF
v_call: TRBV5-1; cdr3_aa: CASSQDMNTEAFF
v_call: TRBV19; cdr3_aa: CASSALRDSHPDTQYF
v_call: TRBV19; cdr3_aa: CASSIAGGYTGELFF
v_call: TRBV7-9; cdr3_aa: CASSQMGQQTGELFF
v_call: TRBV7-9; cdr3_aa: CASSHHTGGRDEQFF
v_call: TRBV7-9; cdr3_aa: CASSTDGSSNTGELFF
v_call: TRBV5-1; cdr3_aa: CASSLGHLRETQYF
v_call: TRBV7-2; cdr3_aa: CASSLVGTSGSTDTQYF
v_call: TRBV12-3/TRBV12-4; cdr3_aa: CASSLGATPLHF
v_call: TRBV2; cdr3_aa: CASSQLESRTEQYF
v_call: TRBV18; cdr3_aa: CASSPPSGTAYEQYF
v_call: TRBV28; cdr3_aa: CASSLRMVRVGNTQYF
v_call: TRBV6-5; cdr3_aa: CASSRTRGLGYTF
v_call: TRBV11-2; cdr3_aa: CASSFNRGGETQYF
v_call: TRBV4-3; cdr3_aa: CASSQDFAGGLVTEAFF
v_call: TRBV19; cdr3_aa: CASTEGGNIQYF
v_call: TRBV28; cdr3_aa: CASSLFSGGSQPQHF
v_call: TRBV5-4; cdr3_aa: CASSLGHPASSGNTIYF
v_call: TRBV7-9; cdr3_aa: CASSSRGTSGDFKETQYF
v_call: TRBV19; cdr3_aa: CASSAWTGGKRQPQHF